A single sample is the source of the 23 T cell receptor beta chains below, sequenced in a study of blood T cells in healthy people across ages. With a J-beta primer mix and a sample-barcoded 5' primer, a second PCR ran about 6 to 11 cycles. TCRdb analysed the 5' RACE reads with MiXCR anew, one entry per CDR3 protein. The sample shows 1.5 million to 2 million distinct CDR3 sequences, about two fifths of them seen only once. The sequencing sample was made of blood. The receptor source for this set is a human donor in good health.

This clonotype appeared a few times. The genes are TRBV29-1 and TRBJ2-3; 9 bases match TRBD2. The V and J ends lost 4 bases and 6 bases, in that order; junction bases with no gene match: 8. This CDR3 comprises 14 residues. CDR1 and CDR2 (germline): SQVTM, ANQGSEA. CDR3 DNA sequence: TGCAGCGTTGGTCTACTAGCGGGTTTGGATACGCAGTATTTT. Its protein is CSVGLLAGLDTQYF.

This chain links TRBV7-2 with TRBJ2-4, with a possible D match to TRBD2 (6 bases). CDR1 and CDR2 from the germline V gene are SGHTA and FQGNSA. The CDR3 length is 14 residues. V was cut by 3 bases and J by 13 bases, with 19 bases left in between. The CDR3 coding sequence is TGTGCCAGCAGCTTCATGACTAGTACGGGGGAGCAGTACTTC. Its translation: CASSFMTSTGEQYF.

The gene calls are TRBV6-6 and TRBJ2-7; D perhaps matches TRBD1 (6 bases). The CDR3 has 13 amino acids. With 2 bases removed from V and 4 bases from J, the gap between germline ends came to 9 bases. The germline gives CDR1 MNHNY, CDR2 SVGAGI (reference sequence). The CDR3 region is CASSYGDKYEQYF. CDR3 nucleotide sequence: TGTGCCAGCAGTTACGGGGACAAATACGAGCAGTACTTC.

The gene calls are TRBV29-1 and TRBJ2-1; D perhaps matches TRBD1 (6 bases). The V gene's germline CDR1 is SQVTM and CDR2 ANQGSEA. V lost 1 base to trimming and J lost 3 bases, with 13 bases between them. The CDR3 has 15 residues. CDR3 in DNA: TGCAGCGTTGAAGGCGCGTCGACAGGCTACAATGAGCAGTTCTTC. It is translated as CSVEGASTGYNEQFF.

This rearrangement joins TRBV27 to TRBJ2-3; D may correspond to TRBD1 or TRBD2 (5 bases each). Germline V CDR1 and CDR2: MNHEY, SMNVEV (reference sequence). V shed 6 bases and J shed 3 bases, with 16 bases lying between them. CDR3 length: 15 amino acids. The CDR3 protein is CASSLMRGATDTQYF. The CDR3 DNA sequence: TGTGCCAGCAGCCTTATGAGGGGAGCAACAGATACGCAGTATTTT.

This clonotype was picked up one time. An end of the junction differs from the germline gene, which may be a read error. The chain has TRBV12-5 and TRBJ1-2; 9 nucleotides line up with TRBD1. CDR1 is LGHNT, CDR2 FRNRAP, per germline. The CDR3 has 15 residues. CDR3 sequence (DNA): TGTGCTAGTGGTTTGGCCACAGGGGGCGGGGGTGGCTACACCTTT. Protein sequence: CASGLATGGGGGYTF.

This chain joins TRBV9 and TRBJ2-7; possibly TRBD1 for D (6 bases). There are 14 residues in the CDR3. Germline V gives CDR1 SGDLS, CDR2 YYNGEE. The germline V and J ends were trimmed by 4 bases and 2 bases, with 13 bases remaining between them. Written as DNA, the CDR3 is TGTGCCAGCAGCCCAGAGACAGGTACCTACGAGCAGTACTTC. Its translation is CASSPETGTYEQYF. Supplemented by reference TRBV9 and TRBJ2-7, the full variable domain reads DSGVTQTPKHLITATGQRVTLRCSPRSGDLSVYWYQQSLDQGLQFLIQYYNGEERAKGNILERFSAQQFPDLHSELNLSSLELGDSALYFCASSPETGTYEQYFGPGTRLTVT.

V is TRBV12-3 or TRBV12-4 and J is TRBJ2-2, with a possible D match to TRBD2 (5 bases). Trimming left V 1 base short and J 7 bases short, with 13 bases between. CDR3 length: 15 amino acids. CDR3 residues: CASSLGRGPDGELFF. The CDR3 DNA reads TGTGCCAGCAGTTTAGGGCGAGGGCCGGACGGGGAGCTGTTTTTT.

The table lists this clonotype with a few counts. The gene calls are TRBV7-9 and TRBJ2-7; tentatively, D is TRBD1 or TRBD2 (5 bases each). Trimming took 6 bases from V and 5 from J, leaving 20 bases between them. Germline V lookup: CDR1 SEHNR, CDR2 FQNEAQ (reference sequence). The CDR3 is 15 amino acids. The CDR3 region is CASSVWDGKINEQYF. CDR3 coding DNA: TGTGCCAGCAGTGTCTGGGACGGTAAAATCAACGAGCAGTACTTC.

The gene calls are TRBV20-1 and TRBJ1-1; TRBD1 matches at 7 bases. CDR3 length equals 14 residues. V shed 2 bases and J 3 bases; nucleotides not matched to a gene: 6. Germline V gene data show CDR1 as DFQATT and CDR2 as SNEGSKA (reference sequence). The CDR3 reads CSARTGQSHTEAFF. For the CDR3, the DNA is TGCAGTGCTAGAACGGGACAGTCCCACACTGAAGCTTTCTTT.

This clonotype has more than one count but fewer than ten. J is TRBJ1-1 and V is TRBV7-6; 9 bases align to TRBD1. Germline trimming cut 1 base from V and 5 bases from J; bases unmatched to any gene: 8. Germline loops: CDR1 SGHVS, CDR2 FNYEAQ. The CDR3 spans 16 residues. The CDR3 DNA follows: TGTGCCAGCAGCTTAGATGGGTTCGGACAGGGGACTGAAGCTTTCTTT. It is translated as CASSLDGFGQGTEAFF.

This clonotype was counted ten times or more. Here the CDR3 DNA reads TGTGCCAGCAGCGGACAGAGCTCCTACAATGAGCAGTTCTTC. It is translated as CASSGQSSYNEQFF. The chain carries TRBV2 and TRBJ2-1; TRBD1 is a possible D gene (6 bases). Germline V CDR1 and CDR2: SNHLY, FYNNEI. This CDR3 spans 14 amino acids. V was cut by 6 bases and J by 0 bases, with 9 bases left in between. Full variable domain (rest looked up from reference TRBV2 and TRBJ2-1): EPEVTQTPSHQVTQMGQEVILRCVPISNHLYFYWYRQILGQKVEFLVSFYNNEISEKSEIFDDQFSVERPDGSNFTLKIRSTKLEDSAMYFCASSGQSSYNEQFFGPGTRLTVL.

To note about this clonotype: An end of the junction does not agree with germline; a read error may underlie this. The gene calls are TRBV4-2 and TRBJ1-4, with 7 bases aligning to TRBD1. The CDR3 is 15 residues long. From germline, CDR1 is LGHNA and CDR2 YNFKEQ. For the CDR3, the DNA is TGTGCCAGCAGCCAGCGACAGGGCAATAATGAAAAACGGTTTTTT. This translates into CASSQRQGNNEKRFF.

This sequence joins TRBV3-1 and TRBJ2-7, with 9 nucleotides matching TRBD1. Germline V gives CDR1 LGHDT, CDR2 YNNKEL (reference sequence). The CDR3 covers 16 residues. V gave up 1 base and J gave up 2 bases; unmatched junction bases: 6. The CDR3 loop is CASSQVTGTGPYEQYF. CDR3 coding DNA: TGTGCCAGCAGCCAAGTTACCGGGACAGGGCCCTACGAGCAGTACTTC.

This clonotype was seen a few times. The rearrangement joins TRBV7-3 to TRBJ2-3; TRBD1 matches 9 bases. There are 16 residues in the CDR3. After removal of 5 bases from V and 1 base from J, the junction contained 7 bases not matched to a gene. Looked up from germline, CDR1 is SGHTA and CDR2 is FQGTGA. CDR3 in amino acids: CASSRTGGIGTDTQYF. The CDR3 coding sequence is TGTGCCAGCAGCCGAACAGGGGGCATTGGCACAGATACGCAGTATTTT.

This clonotype turned up a few times. The chain links TRBV3-1 to TRBJ1-3; D unresolved. The V gene's germline CDR1 is LGHDT and CDR2 YNNKEL (reference sequence). The CDR3 extends over 18 amino acids. V lost 4 bases and J 0 bases, leaving 19 bases between the germline ends. The DNA of the CDR3 is TGTGCCAGCAGCCCAAGGCAAACCATGGGCTTCTCTGGAAACACCATATATTTT. This codes for CASSPRQTMGFSGNTIYF. Combining the CDR3 with reference TRBV3-1 and TRBJ1-3 gives the whole variable domain DTAVSQTPKYLVTQMGNDKSIKCEQNLGHDTMYWYKQDSKKFLKIMFSYNNKELIINETVPNRFSPKSPDKAHLNLHINSLELGDSAVYFCASSPRQTMGFSGNTIYFGEGSWLTVV.

The table lists this clonotype with a few counts. The chain carries TRBV3-1 and TRBJ2-5; D might be TRBD1 (6 bases). V lost 3 bases and J 2 bases, leaving 13 bases between the germline ends. The CDR3 has 15 residues. Germline lookup yields CDR1 LGHDT and CDR2 YNNKEL (reference sequence). In DNA form, the CDR3 reads TGTGCCAGCAGCCATCCAGGGGCCCCACAAGAGACCCAGTACTTC. Translated, it gives CASSHPGAPQETQYF.

The V gene is TRBV6-1, the J gene TRBJ1-1; D possibly corresponds to TRBD1 (6 bases). V shed 2 bases and J shed 0 bases, with 7 bases lying between them. Per the germline V gene, CDR1 is MNHNS and CDR2 is SASEGT. CDR3 size: 14 residues. The CDR3 bases are TGTGCCAGCAGTGAAAAGGGGGTGAACACTGAAGCTTTCTTT. As protein: CASSEKGVNTEAFF.

V usage is TRBV20-1 and J usage is TRBJ1-1; D is perhaps TRBD1 (5 bases). Germline V lookup: CDR1 DFQATT, CDR2 SNEGSKA (reference sequence). V was clipped by 6 bases and J by 5 bases, with 13 bases between them. The CDR3 runs to 12 residues. Here the CDR3 DNA reads TGCAGTGCCACCGACGGGGGGACTGAAGCTTTCTTT. Residues: CSATDGGTEAFF.

V usage is TRBV4-3 and J usage is TRBJ2-6, with D unclear. Germline V gives CDR1 LGHNA, CDR2 YSLEER. V lost 0 bases and J lost 2, with 8 bases in between. The length of the CDR3 is 16 residues. The CDR3 spells CASSQEQVPGANVLTF. The DNA for the CDR3 is TGCGCCAGCAGCCAAGAGCAGGTGCCTGGGGCCAACGTCCTGACTTTC.

This clonotype came up a few times. A junction boundary mismatches the germline segment, possibly from a read error. The CDR3 is CASSETSARGTQYF. In nucleotides, the CDR3 is TGTGCTAGCAGCGAAACTAGCGCCCGGGGGACCCAGTACTTC. The chain links TRBV7-7 to TRBJ2-7; TRBD2 matches 7 bases. The J call may be in error: the DNA end matches TRBJ2-5 better. The germline V gene encodes CDR1 SSHAT and CDR2 FNYEAQ (reference sequence). CDR3 size: 14 residues.

The V and J genes are TRBV12-3 or TRBV12-4 and TRBJ2-3; D remains ambiguous. There are 16 residues in the CDR3. V shed 5 bases and J shed 4 bases, with 19 bases lying between them. CDR3 in amino acids: CASSPSHNHAADTQYF. The DNA for the CDR3 is TGTGCCAGCAGTCCCTCACATAACCACGCGGCAGATACGCAGTATTTT.

The sample holds a few counts of this clonotype. One end of the junction does not line up with germline, which may come from a read error. V is TRBV7-2 and J is TRBJ2-1; D is unresolved. CDR1 and CDR2 (germline): SGHTA, FQGNSA. This CDR3 has 13 amino acids. The CDR3 DNA reads as TGCGCCAGCAGCTTTGAGTTGGGGAATGAGCAGTTCTTC. This sequence encodes CASSFELGNEQFF.